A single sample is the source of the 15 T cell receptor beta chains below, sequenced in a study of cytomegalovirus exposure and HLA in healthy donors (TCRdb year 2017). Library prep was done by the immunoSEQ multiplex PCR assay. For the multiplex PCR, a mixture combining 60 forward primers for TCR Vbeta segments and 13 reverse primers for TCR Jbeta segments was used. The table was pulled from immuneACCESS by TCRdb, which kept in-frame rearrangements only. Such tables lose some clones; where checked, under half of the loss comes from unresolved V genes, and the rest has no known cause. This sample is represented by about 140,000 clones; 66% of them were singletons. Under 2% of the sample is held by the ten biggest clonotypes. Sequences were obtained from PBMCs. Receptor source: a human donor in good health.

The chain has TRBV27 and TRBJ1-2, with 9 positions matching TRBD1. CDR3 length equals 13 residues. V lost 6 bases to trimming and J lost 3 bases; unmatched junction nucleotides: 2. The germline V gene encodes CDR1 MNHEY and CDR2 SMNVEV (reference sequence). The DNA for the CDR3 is TGTGCCAGCAGCCGGGACAGGGACTATGGCTACACCTTC. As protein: CASSRDRDYGYTF.

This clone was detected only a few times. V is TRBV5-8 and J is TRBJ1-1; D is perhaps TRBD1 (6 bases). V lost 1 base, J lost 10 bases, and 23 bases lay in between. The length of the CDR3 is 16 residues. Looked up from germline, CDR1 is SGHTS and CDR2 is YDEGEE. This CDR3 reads CASSLRRPREGESAFF. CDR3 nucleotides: TGTGCCAGCAGCTTGAGAAGGCCCAGAGAGGGGGAGTCAGCTTTCTTT.

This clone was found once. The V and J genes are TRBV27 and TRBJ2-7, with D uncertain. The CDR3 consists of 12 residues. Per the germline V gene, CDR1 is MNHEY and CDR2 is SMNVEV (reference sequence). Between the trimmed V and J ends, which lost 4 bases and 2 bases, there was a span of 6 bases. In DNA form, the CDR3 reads TGTGCCAGCAGTTCAACAGCCTACGAGCAGTACTTC. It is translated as CASSSTAYEQYF.

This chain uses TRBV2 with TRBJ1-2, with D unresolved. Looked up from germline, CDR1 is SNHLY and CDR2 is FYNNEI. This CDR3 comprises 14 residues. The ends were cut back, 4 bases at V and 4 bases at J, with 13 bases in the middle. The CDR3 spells CASSAIRGSYGYTF. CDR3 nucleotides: TGTGCCAGCAGTGCGATCAGAGGGTCCTATGGCTACACCTTC.

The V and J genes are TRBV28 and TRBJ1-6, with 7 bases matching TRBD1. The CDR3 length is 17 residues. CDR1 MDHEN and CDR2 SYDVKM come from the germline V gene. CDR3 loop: CGQTRKGQFTYNSPLHF. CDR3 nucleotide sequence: TGTGGCCAAACCCGCAAGGGACAGTTCACCTATAATTCACCCCTCCACTTT.

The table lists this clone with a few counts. The CDR3 protein is CASSKGTGALSDQPQHF. The CDR3 DNA reads TGTGCCAGCAGCAAGGGGACAGGGGCCCTCTCGGATCAGCCCCAGCATTTT. This chain connects TRBV21-1 to TRBJ1-5; the table's TRBD1 call for D was not verified on the DNA. TRBV21-1 is annotated as a pseudogene. CDR3 length equals 17 residues.

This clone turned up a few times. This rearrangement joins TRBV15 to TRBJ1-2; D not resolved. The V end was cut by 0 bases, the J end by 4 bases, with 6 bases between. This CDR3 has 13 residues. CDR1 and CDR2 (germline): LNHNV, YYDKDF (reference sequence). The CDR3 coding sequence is TGTGCCACCAGCAGAGATGGCATCTATGGCTACACCTTC. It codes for CATSRDGIYGYTF.

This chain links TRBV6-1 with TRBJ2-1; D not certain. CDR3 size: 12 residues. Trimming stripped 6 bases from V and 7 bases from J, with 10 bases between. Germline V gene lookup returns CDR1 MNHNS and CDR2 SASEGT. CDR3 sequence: CASRVFRNEQFF. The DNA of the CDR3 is TGTGCCAGCAGGGTTTTCCGGAATGAGCAGTTCTTC.

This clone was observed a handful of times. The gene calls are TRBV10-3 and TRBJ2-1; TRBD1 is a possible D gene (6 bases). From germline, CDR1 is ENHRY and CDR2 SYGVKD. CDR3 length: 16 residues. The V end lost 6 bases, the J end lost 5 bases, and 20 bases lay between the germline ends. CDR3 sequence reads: CAISQYGAGDHNEQFF. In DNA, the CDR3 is TGTGCCATCAGCCAATACGGGGCAGGGGACCACAATGAGCAGTTCTTC.

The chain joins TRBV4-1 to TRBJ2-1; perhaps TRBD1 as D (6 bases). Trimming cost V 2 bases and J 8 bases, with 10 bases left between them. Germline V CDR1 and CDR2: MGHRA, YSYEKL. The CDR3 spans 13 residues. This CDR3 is CASSQLEGDEQFF. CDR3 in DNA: TGCGCCAGCAGCCAACTAGAGGGGGATGAGCAGTTCTTC.

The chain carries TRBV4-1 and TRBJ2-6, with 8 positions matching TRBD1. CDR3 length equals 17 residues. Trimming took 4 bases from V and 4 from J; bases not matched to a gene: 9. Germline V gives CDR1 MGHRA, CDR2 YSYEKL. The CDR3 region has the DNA TGCGCCAGCAGCCCCGGGACAGGTGACGCCGGGGCCAACGTCCTGACTTTC. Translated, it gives CASSPGTGDAGANVLTF.

CDR3 residues: CASSPPAGLAWREQFF. In DNA form, the CDR3 reads TGTGCCAGCTCACCACCGGCCGGACTAGCGTGGCGGGAGCAGTTCTTC. The chain employs TRBV18 and TRBJ2-1; TRBD2 aligns across 9 bases. Germline CDR1 is KGHSH and CDR2 is LQKENI. Losses at the gene ends were 0 bases for V and 10 bases for J; bases not matched to a gene: 10. The CDR3 sequence is 16 residues long. The full variable domain, completed using reference TRBV18 and TRBJ2-1, is NAGVMQNPRHLVRRRGQEARLRCSPMKGHSHVYWYRQLPEEGLKFMVYLQKENIIDESGMPKERFSAEFPKEGPSILRIQQVVRGDSAAYFCASSPPAGLAWREQFFGPGTRLTVL.

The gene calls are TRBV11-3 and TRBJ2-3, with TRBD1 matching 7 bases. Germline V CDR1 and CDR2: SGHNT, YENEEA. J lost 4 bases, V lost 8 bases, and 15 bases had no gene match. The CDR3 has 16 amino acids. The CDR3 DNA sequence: TGTGCCAGCCTCCCCCTGGGGTCAACAGGGGCAGATACGCAGTATTTT. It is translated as CASLPLGSTGADTQYF.

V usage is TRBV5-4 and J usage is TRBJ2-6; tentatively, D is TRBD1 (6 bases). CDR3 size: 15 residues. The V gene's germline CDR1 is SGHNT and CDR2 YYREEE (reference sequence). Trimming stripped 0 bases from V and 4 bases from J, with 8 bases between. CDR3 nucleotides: TGTGCCAGCAGCTTGGGGGGGCTCGGGGCCAACGTCCTGACTTTC. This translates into CASSLGGLGANVLTF.

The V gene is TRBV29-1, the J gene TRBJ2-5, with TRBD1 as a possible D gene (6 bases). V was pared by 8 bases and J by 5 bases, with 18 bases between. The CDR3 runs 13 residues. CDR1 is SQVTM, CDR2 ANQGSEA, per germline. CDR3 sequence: CSSRDTPKETQYF. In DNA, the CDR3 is TGCAGCTCCCGGGACACACCCAAGGAGACCCAGTACTTC. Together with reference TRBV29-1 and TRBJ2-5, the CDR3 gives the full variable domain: SAVISQKPSRDICQRGTSLTIQCQVDSQVTMMFWYRQQPGQSLTLIATANQGSEATYESGFVIDKFPISRPNLTFSTLTVSNMSPEDSSIYLCSSRDTPKETQYFGPGTRLLVL.